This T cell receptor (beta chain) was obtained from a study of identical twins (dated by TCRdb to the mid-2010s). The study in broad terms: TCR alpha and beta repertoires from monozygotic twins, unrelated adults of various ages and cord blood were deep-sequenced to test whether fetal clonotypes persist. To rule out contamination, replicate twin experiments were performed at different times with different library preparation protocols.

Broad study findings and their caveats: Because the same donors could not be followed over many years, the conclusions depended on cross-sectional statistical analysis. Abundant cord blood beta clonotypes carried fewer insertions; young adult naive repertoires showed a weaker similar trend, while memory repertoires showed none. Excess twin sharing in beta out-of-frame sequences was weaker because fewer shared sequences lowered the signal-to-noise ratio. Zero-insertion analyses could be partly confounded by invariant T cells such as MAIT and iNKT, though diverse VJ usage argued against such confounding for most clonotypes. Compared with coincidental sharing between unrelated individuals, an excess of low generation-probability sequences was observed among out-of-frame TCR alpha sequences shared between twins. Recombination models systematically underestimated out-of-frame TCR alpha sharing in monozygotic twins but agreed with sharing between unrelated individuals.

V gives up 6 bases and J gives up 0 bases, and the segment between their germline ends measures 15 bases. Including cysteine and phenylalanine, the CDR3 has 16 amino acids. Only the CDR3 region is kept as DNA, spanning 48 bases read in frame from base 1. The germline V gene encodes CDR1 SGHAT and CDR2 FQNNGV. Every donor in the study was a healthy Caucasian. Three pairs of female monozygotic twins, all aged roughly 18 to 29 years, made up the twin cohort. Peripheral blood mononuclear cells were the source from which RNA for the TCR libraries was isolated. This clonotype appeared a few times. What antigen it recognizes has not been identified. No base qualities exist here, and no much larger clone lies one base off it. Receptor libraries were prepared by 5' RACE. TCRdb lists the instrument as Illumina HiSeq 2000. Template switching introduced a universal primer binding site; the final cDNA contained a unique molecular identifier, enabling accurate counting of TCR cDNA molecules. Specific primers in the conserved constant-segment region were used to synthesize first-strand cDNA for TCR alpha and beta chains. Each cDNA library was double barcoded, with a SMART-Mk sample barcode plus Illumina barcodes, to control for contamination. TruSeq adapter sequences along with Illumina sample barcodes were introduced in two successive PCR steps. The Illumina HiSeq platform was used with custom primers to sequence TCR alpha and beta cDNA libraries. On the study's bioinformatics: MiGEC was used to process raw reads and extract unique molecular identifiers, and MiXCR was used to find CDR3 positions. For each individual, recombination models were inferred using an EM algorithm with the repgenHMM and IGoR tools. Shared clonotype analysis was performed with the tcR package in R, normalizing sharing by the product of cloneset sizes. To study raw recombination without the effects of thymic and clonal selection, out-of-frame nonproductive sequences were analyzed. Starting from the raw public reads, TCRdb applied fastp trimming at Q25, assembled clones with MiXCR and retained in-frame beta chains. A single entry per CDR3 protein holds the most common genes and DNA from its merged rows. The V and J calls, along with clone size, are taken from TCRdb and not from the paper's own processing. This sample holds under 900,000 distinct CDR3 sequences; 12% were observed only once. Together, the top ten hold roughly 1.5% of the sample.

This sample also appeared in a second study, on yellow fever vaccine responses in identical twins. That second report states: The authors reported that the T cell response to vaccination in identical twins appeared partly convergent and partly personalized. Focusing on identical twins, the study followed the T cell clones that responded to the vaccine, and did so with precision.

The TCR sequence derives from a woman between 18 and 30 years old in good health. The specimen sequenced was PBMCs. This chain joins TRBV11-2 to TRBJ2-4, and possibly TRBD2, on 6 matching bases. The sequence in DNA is TGTGCCAGCAGGACGACTAGTACATCAGCCAAAAACATTCAGTACTTC. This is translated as CASRTTSTSAKNIQYF.